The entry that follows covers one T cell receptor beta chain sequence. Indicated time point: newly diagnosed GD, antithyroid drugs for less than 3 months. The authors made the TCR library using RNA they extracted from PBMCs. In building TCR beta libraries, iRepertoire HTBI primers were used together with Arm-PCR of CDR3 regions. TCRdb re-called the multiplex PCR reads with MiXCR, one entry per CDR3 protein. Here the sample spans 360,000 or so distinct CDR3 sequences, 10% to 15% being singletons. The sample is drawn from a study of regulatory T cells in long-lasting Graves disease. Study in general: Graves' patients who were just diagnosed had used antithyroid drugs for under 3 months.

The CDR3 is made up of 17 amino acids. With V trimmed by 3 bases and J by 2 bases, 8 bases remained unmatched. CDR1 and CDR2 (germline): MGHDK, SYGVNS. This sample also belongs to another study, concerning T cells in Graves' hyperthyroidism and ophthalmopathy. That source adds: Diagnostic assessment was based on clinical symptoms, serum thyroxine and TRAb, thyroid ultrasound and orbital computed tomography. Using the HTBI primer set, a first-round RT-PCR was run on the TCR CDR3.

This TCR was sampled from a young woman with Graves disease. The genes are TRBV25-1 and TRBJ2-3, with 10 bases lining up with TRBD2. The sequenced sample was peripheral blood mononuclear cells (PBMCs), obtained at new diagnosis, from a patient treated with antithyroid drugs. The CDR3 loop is CASSDSGLALYTDTQYF. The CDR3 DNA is TGTGCCAGCAGTGACTCGGGACTAGCGCTCTACACAGATACGCAGTATTTT.